This TCR beta chain was recovered during a study of blood T cell repertoires in COVID-19. Study-level information: Material from acute and convalescent COVID-19 was sourced from the United States, Italy and Spain. PBMCs, B-cell-depleted T cells, or T cells provided the cDNA or gDNA that made up the material.

This CDR3 comprises 13 residues. The germline gives CDR1 SGHAT, CDR2 FQNNGV. The V end was cut by 0 bases, the J end by 4 bases, with 7 bases between. In the original workflow: Estimation of nucleated cell counts relied on the amplification of reference gene primers. Using immunoSEQ multiplex PCR, the repertoire was profiled, and TCRdb retains in-frame clones only, with some absent. For V, J and clone size, that table is used; D and trimming come from the DNA. The sample holds about 140,000 clones, around 77% seen once. This clone has a handful of counts. The chain employs TRBV11-2 and TRBJ2-7, with D tentatively TRBD1 (6 bases). The receptor was derived from a middle-aged man with active or convalescent COVID-19. Sequenced sample: peripheral blood. The CDR3 sequence: CASSLDGTYEQYF. DNA for the CDR3: TGTGCCAGCAGCTTAGACGGGACATACGAGCAGTACTTC.